This T cell receptor beta chain was recorded in a study of blood T cells in healthy people across ages. Across the whole study: Researchers report that template switching captured about one barcoded beta molecule per two T cells.

CDR1 and CDR2 from the germline V gene are WNHNN and SYGVQD (reference sequence). The CDR3 runs 17 residues. PCR was performed a second time for roughly 7 to 12 cycles using a sample-barcoded 5' primer and a J-beta primer mix. Every cDNA molecule carried a tag from a template-switch adaptor bearing 12 random nucleotides. At least 2.5 million CDR3-containing paired-end reads were obtained per sample. TCRdb fed the 5' RACE reads into MiXCR, producing one record per CDR3 protein. The sample holds fewer than 2,000,000 distinct CDR3 sequences, around 35% seen once. About this clonotype itself: At one boundary the junction diverges from the germline segment, which might be a read error.

The chain couples TRBV10-1 to TRBJ2-1; 11 nucleotides agree with TRBD2. The TCR sequence derives from a woman aged 25 to 45 in good health. The sample taken for sequencing was blood. CDR3 protein: CASGDAGLAGLYNEQFF. DNA for the CDR3: TGCGCCAGCGGTGACGCCGGACTAGCGGGCCTCTACAATGAGCAGTTCTTC.